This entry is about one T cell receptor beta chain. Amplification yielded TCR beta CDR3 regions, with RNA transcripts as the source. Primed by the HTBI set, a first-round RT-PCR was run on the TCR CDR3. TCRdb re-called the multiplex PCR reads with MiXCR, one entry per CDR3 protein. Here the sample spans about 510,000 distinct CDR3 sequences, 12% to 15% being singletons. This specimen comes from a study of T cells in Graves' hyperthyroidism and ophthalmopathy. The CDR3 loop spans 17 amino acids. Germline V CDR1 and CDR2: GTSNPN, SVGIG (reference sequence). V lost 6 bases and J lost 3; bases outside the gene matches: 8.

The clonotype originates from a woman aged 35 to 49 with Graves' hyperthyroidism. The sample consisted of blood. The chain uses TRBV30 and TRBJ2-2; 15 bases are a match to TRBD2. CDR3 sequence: CACPGLAGGGDTGELFF. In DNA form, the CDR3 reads TGTGCCTGTCCGGGACTAGCGGGAGGCGGGGACACCGGGGAGCTGTTTTTT.